The TCR beta chain under discussion was sequenced for a study of cytomegalovirus exposure and HLA in healthy donors. This clone was detected only a few times. This CDR3 spans 12 amino acids. The V end lost 6 bases, the J end lost 9 bases, and 14 bases lay between the germline ends. Germline CDR1 LNHDA, CDR2 SQIVND (reference sequence). PCR employed 60 Vbeta and 13 Jbeta primers. Using immunoSEQ multiplex PCR, the repertoire was profiled, and TCRdb retains in-frame clones only, with some absent. The table lists 250,000 to 300,000 clones, roughly 91% of them singletons. Material for sequencing was PBMCs. The sequence was collected from a girl aged 2 to 10 in good health and CMV-seronegative. This chain connects TRBV19 to TRBJ2-5, with D perhaps TRBD2 (7 bases). The CDR3 sequence: CASRGGARAQYF. As DNA, the CDR3 is TGTGCCAGTAGGGGGGGGGCAAGGGCCCAGTACTTC. Combining the CDR3 with reference TRBV19 and TRBJ2-5 gives the whole variable domain DGGITQSPKYLFRKEGQNVTLSCEQNLNHDAMYWYRQDPGQGLRLIYYSQIVNDFQKGDIAEGYSVSREKKESFPLTVTSAQKNPTAFYLCASRGGARAQYFGPGTRLLVL.